The rows below give T cell receptor beta chains drawn from one sample of a study of blood T cell repertoires in COVID-19. Some clones are missing from TCRdb's copy, which holds only in-frame ones; the method was immunoSEQ multiplex PCR. The sample consists of around 330,000 clones, less than 85% of them appearing once. Sequenced sample: PBMCs or T cells enriched from blood (not recorded which). Receptors originate from a woman in her 30s who had been exposed to COVID-19. Each CDR3 is given with its conserved first and last residue. D genes are given only for firm matches.

d_call: TRBD2; j_call: TRBJ2-3; v_call: TRBV5-1; cdr3_length: 18; cdr3_aa: CASSLRTSGNPGTDTQYF
d_call: NA; j_call: TRBJ1-4; v_call: TRBV2; cdr3_length: 15; cdr3_aa: CASSEIEVLREKLFF
d_call: TRBD1; j_call: TRBJ1-2; v_call: TRBV13; cdr3_length: 17; cdr3_aa: CASSLAGTEPPEYGYTF
d_call: NA; j_call: TRBJ1-2; v_call: TRBV28; cdr3_length: 16; cdr3_aa: CASRPFIAAQGDGYTF
d_call: NA; j_call: TRBJ1-2; v_call: TRBV30; cdr3_length: 15; cdr3_aa: CAWSPPPRGIRGYTF
d_call: NA; j_call: TRBJ2-7; v_call: TRBV19; cdr3_length: 15; cdr3_aa: CASSTTKNTGREQYF
d_call: NA; j_call: TRBJ2-1; v_call: TRBV19; cdr3_length: 14; cdr3_aa: CASSTLSVRDEQFF
d_call: NA; j_call: TRBJ2-7; v_call: TRBV5-5; cdr3_length: 13; cdr3_aa: CASRNTGSYEQYF
d_call: NA; j_call: TRBJ2-3; v_call: TRBV5-4; cdr3_length: 13; cdr3_aa: CASSLPSTDTQYF
d_call: NA; j_call: TRBJ2-5; v_call: TRBV10-3; cdr3_length: 18; cdr3_aa: CAISEFLRDLQPQETQYF
d_call: TRBD1; j_call: TRBJ1-1; v_call: TRBV9; cdr3_length: 12; cdr3_aa: CASSVGTGGAFF
d_call: NA; j_call: TRBJ1-4; v_call: TRBV20-1; cdr3_length: 15; cdr3_aa: CSASSRPGYGEKLFF
d_call: NA; j_call: TRBJ2-7; v_call: TRBV9; cdr3_length: 14; cdr3_aa: CASSVAAGAYEQYF
d_call: TRBD1; j_call: TRBJ1-4; v_call: TRBV10-3; cdr3_length: 15; cdr3_aa: CAIGAGTGTNEKLFF
d_call: NA; j_call: TRBJ1-2; v_call: TRBV28; cdr3_length: 13; cdr3_aa: CAIRNEQFYGYTF
d_call: NA; j_call: TRBJ2-5; v_call: TRBV3-1/TRBV3-2; cdr3_length: 12; cdr3_aa: CASSPYQETQYF
d_call: TRBD1; j_call: TRBJ1-2; v_call: TRBV6-2/TRBV6-3; cdr3_length: 15; cdr3_aa: CASSTRDSHTYGYTF
d_call: TRBD2; j_call: TRBJ2-2; v_call: TRBV6-5; cdr3_length: 14; cdr3_aa: CASSYAGDTGELFF
d_call: NA; j_call: TRBJ1-1; v_call: TRBV7-9; cdr3_length: 14; cdr3_aa: CASSSDRMNTEAFF
d_call: NA; j_call: TRBJ1-4; v_call: TRBV28; cdr3_length: 16; cdr3_aa: CASSLFSPGGNEKLFF
d_call: TRBD1; j_call: TRBJ1-5; v_call: TRBV28; cdr3_length: 15; cdr3_aa: CASRTGTASNQPQHF
d_call: NA; j_call: TRBJ1-6; v_call: TRBV7-2; cdr3_length: 16; cdr3_aa: CASSLLPDILNSPLHF
d_call: NA; j_call: TRBJ1-1; v_call: TRBV2; cdr3_length: 17; cdr3_aa: CASSRALRGGASTEAFF
d_call: TRBD1; j_call: TRBJ2-7; v_call: TRBV27; cdr3_length: 15; cdr3_aa: CASREVGTGRYEQYF
d_call: TRBD1; j_call: TRBJ1-3; v_call: TRBV28; cdr3_length: 15; cdr3_aa: CASSSTGGNGNTIYF
d_call: TRBD2; j_call: TRBJ2-1; v_call: TRBV6-6; cdr3_length: 14; cdr3_aa: CASQGLADYNEQFF
d_call: TRBD1; j_call: TRBJ1-1; v_call: TRBV3-1/TRBV3-2; cdr3_length: 11; cdr3_aa: CASKEQGASFF
d_call: TRBD1; j_call: TRBJ1-5; v_call: TRBV6-1; cdr3_length: 15; cdr3_aa: CASSDPTGGNQPQHF
d_call: NA; j_call: TRBJ2-3; v_call: TRBV5-8; cdr3_length: 15; cdr3_aa: CASSLTGAGADTQYF
d_call: TRBD1; j_call: TRBJ2-7; v_call: TRBV2; cdr3_length: 15; cdr3_aa: CASSEGPGQGAQQYF
d_call: TRBD1; j_call: TRBJ2-1; v_call: TRBV27; cdr3_length: 13; cdr3_aa: CASSARTGIEQFF
d_call: NA; j_call: TRBJ1-1; v_call: TRBV12-3/TRBV12-4; cdr3_length: 13; cdr3_aa: CASMLTGNTEAFF
d_call: NA; j_call: TRBJ2-6; v_call: TRBV12-3/TRBV12-4; cdr3_length: 12; cdr3_aa: CASSSPLGVLTF
d_call: NA; j_call: TRBJ1-2; v_call: TRBV9; cdr3_length: 12; cdr3_aa: CASTSPGYGYTF
d_call: NA; j_call: TRBJ1-3; v_call: TRBV18; cdr3_length: 16; cdr3_aa: CASSRDRPLSGNTIYF
d_call: TRBD1; j_call: TRBJ1-5; v_call: TRBV28; cdr3_length: 13; cdr3_aa: CASRPQGAQPQHF
d_call: NA; j_call: TRBJ2-7; v_call: TRBV27; cdr3_length: 12; cdr3_aa: CASSIGQSEQYF
d_call: TRBD1; j_call: TRBJ2-2; v_call: TRBV7-9; cdr3_length: 15; cdr3_aa: CASSLWTGVSGELFF
d_call: TRBD1; j_call: TRBJ1-5; v_call: TRBV7-9; cdr3_length: 15; cdr3_aa: CASSGEGQGHQPQHF
d_call: TRBD1; j_call: TRBJ1-6; v_call: TRBV5-4; cdr3_length: 13; cdr3_aa: CASSPQGDSPLHF
d_call: TRBD2; j_call: TRBJ2-3; v_call: TRBV3-1/TRBV3-2; cdr3_length: 17; cdr3_aa: CASSLESGGTSTDTQYF
d_call: NA; j_call: TRBJ2-1; v_call: TRBV25-1; cdr3_length: 15; cdr3_aa: CASSPSRTLGHEQFF
d_call: TRBD1; j_call: TRBJ1-5; v_call: TRBV25-1; cdr3_length: 18; cdr3_aa: CASSAQGQGVGSNQPQHF
d_call: NA; j_call: TRBJ2-5; v_call: TRBV9; cdr3_length: 13; cdr3_aa: CASSGRVGETQYF
d_call: NA; j_call: TRBJ2-7; v_call: TRBV3-1/TRBV3-2; cdr3_length: 14; cdr3_aa: CASSQAGTSYEQYF
d_call: NA; j_call: TRBJ2-1; v_call: TRBV30; cdr3_length: 13; cdr3_aa: CAWSVIGYNEQFF
d_call: NA; j_call: TRBJ2-7; v_call: TRBV21-1; cdr3_length: 17; cdr3_aa: CASSEGGVTPETYEQYF
d_call: TRBD1; j_call: TRBJ1-4; v_call: TRBV3-1/TRBV3-2; cdr3_length: 16; cdr3_aa: CASSQTSGQGSEKLFF
d_call: TRBD1; j_call: TRBJ1-5; v_call: TRBV30; cdr3_length: 15; cdr3_aa: CAWRPDQGGYQPQHF